This T cell receptor (beta chain) came from a study of CXCR3-negative and CXCR3-positive naive CD8 T cells. In the study overall: About 150 million TRB reads were obtained in total, which works out to about 1.5 +/- 0.3 million per library. Regarding the study as a whole: In naive cells, CXCR3-negative and CXCR3-positive subsets had similar TRBV-TRBJ usage; memory cells differed. Relative to memory CD8+ cells, whose diversity was much lower, both naive subsets had comparably high diversity. CXCR3-expressing naive cells carried TRB CDR3s more hydrophobic than those of CXCR3-negative naive cells.

A note on this clonotype: The antigen is not known.

CDR1 is KGHSH, CDR2 LQKENI, per germline. The CDR3 is 14 amino acids. Phenotypically, naive CD8+ T cells corresponded to CD45RO-CCR7+CD27+CD95-. With UMI labels, 5' RACE was used to prepare the TRB cDNA libraries. TCRdb re-called the 5' RACE reads and gives one entry per CDR3 protein, without DNA. The sample data list roughly 93,000 distinct CDR3 sequences. Material for sequencing was naive CXCR3+ CD8+ T cells from blood. Subset meaning: CD45RO-CCR7+CD27+CD95- naive CD8+ T cells expressing CXCR3 (TNR3+). The rearrangement uses TRBV18 and TRBJ2-7; checking the TCRdb D call of TRBD1 is not possible without DNA. The receptor was derived from a human donor in good health. Some clones in this sample may be carry-over from other donors' samples. The CDR3 region is CASSVQGNLYEHYF.